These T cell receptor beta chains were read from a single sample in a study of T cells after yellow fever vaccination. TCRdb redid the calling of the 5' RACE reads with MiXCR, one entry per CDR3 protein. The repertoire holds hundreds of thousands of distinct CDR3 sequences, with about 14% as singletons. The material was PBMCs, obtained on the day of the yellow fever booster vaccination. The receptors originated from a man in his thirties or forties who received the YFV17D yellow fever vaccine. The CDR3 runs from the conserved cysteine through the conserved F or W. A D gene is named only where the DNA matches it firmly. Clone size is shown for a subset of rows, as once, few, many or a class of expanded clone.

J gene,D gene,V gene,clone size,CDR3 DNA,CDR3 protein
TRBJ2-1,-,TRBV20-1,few,TGCAGTGCCCAGAGGGCGGGTAGCTCCTACAATGAGCAGTTCTTC,CSAQRAGSSYNEQFF
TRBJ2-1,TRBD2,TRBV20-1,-,TGCAGTGCTCCCGACCCGGGACTAGCGGGAGTCTGGGAGCAGTTCTTC,CSAPDPGLAGVWEQFF
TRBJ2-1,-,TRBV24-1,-,TGTGCCACCAGTGCCGGAAATGAGCAGTTCTTC,CATSAGNEQFF
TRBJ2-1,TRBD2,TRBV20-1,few,TGCAGTGCTAGACCTAGCGGGAGAAGTGAGCAGTTCTTC,CSARPSGRSEQFF
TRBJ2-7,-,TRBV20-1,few,TGCAGTGCCATAACCCGGGGGAGGGAGCAGTACTTC,CSAITRGREQYF
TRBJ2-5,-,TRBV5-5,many,TGTGCCAGCAGCACAATCGGGAGTGTCCAAGAGACCCAGTACTTC,CASSTIGSVQETQYF
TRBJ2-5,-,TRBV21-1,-,TGTGCCAGCAGCAAACCGACAGGGCAAGAGACCCAGTACTTC,CASSKPTGQETQYF
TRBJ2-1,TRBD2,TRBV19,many,TGTGCCAGTAGTATTAGTCTAGCGGTCTACAATGAGCAGTTCTTC,CASSISLAVYNEQFF
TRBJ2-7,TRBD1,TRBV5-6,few,TGTGCCAGCGTCCGGACAGGGCTTACCTACGAGCAGTACTTC,CASVRTGLTYEQYF
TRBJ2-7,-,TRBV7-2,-,TGTGCCAGCAGCTTATCGGGGAATGTGTACGAGCAGTACTTC,CASSLSGNVYEQYF
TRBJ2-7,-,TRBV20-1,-,TGCAGTGCCCCAGAACTTGGTAGCTCCTACGAGCAGTACTTC,CSAPELGSSYEQYF
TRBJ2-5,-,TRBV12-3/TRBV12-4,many,TGTGCCAGCAGTTACCCGGGACAAGAGACCCAGTACTTC,CASSYPGQETQYF
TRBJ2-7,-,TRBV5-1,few,TGCGCCAGCAGAGGGTTTGACTACGAGCAGTACTTC,CASRGFDYEQYF
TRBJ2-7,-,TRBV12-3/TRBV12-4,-,TGTGCCAGCAGTACGGAATTGCGAGGCGAGCAGTACTTC,CASSTELRGEQYF
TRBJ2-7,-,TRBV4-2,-,TGTGCCAGCAGTTACGACGGGAGTGCCTACGAGCAGTACTTC,CASSYDGSAYEQYF
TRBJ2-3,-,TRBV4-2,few,TGTGCCAGCAGCCAATTTGGGCCCGGAGATACGCAGTATTTT,CASSQFGPGDTQYF
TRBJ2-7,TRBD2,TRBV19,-,TGTGCCAGTAGACCTAGCGGGCGCCCAAGAGACTACGAGCAGTACTTC,CASRPSGRPRDYEQYF
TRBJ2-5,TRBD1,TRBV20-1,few,TGCAGTGCTAGAGCCCATCCGGGACAGGGTCAAGAGACCCAGTACTTC,CSARAHPGQGQETQYF
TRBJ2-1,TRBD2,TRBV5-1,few,TGCGCCAGCAGCTTGGCTTCGACTAGCGGGAGACGGTCCTACAATGAGCAGTTCTTC,CASSLASTSGRRSYNEQFF
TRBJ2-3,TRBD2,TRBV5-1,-,TGCGCCAGCAGTCGGGAGGGGACAGATACGCAGTATTTT,CASSREGTDTQYF
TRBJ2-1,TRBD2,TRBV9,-,TGTGCCAGCAGCGTATCAGCGGGAGGTCTGTACAATGAGCAGTTCTTC,CASSVSAGGLYNEQFF
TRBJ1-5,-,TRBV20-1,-,TGCAGTGCTAGAGTCGGGACATTAAATCAGCCCCAGCATTTT,CSARVGTLNQPQHF
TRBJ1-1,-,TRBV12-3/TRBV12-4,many,TGTGCCAGCAGCTTAAGGGGGAACACTGAAGCTTTCTTT,CASSLRGNTEAFF
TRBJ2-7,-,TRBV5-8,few,TGTGCCAGCAGCTTGCGAGCAGGGGGGAGCGAGCAGTACTTC,CASSLRAGGSEQYF
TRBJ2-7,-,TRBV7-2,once,TGTGCCAGCAGCTTGGGGCCCGGGCCCTCCTACGAGCAGTACTTC,CASSLGPGPSYEQYF
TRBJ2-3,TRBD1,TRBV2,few,TGTGCCAGCAGTGATTGGGGGACAGGCACAGATACGCAGTATTTT,CASSDWGTGTDTQYF
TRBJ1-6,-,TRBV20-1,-,TGCAGTGTGGGTGGGCAGGATAATTCACCCCTCCACTTT,CSVGGQDNSPLHF
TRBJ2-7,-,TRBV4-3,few,TGCGCCAGCAGCCAAAATAACGGGGAGTCCTACGAGCAGTACTTC,CASSQNNGESYEQYF
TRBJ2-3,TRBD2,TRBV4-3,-,TGCGCCAGCAGCCAAGAGGACGGGACTAGCGGGAGCACAGATACGCAGTATTTT,CASSQEDGTSGSTDTQYF
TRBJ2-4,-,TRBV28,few,TGTGCCAGCAGCCGAGGTCGGAACATTCAGTACTTC,CASSRGRNIQYF
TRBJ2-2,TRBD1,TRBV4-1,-,TGCGCCAGCAGCCAAGATACTCCGGGACAGCCAAGCATGTGGGACACCGGGGAGCTGTTTTTT,CASSQDTPGQPSMWDTGELFF
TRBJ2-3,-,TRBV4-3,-,TGCGCCAGCAGCCATGAAGGACAGCCTAGCACAGATACGCAGTATTTT,CASSHEGQPSTDTQYF
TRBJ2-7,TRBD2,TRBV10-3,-,TGTGCCATCAGTGGACCCCGGGAGGGCCTTAAGGCGTACGAGCAGTACTTC,CAISGPREGLKAYEQYF
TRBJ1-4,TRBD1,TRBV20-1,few,TGCAGTGCTTCCACAGGGGGCGGTGGGAAAAAACTGTTTTTT,CSASTGGGGKKLFF
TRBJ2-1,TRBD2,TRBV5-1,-,TGCGCCAGCAGCAGACTAGCGGGAGGCCGTTCCTACAATGAGCAGTTCTTC,CASSRLAGGRSYNEQFF
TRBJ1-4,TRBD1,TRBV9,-,TGTGCCAGCAGCGTAGCCGGCACAGGGGAAGAAAAACTGTTTTTT,CASSVAGTGEEKLFF
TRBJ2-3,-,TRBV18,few,TGTGCCAGCTCACCAAGTATGGTTGGCACAGATACGCAGTATTTT,CASSPSMVGTDTQYF
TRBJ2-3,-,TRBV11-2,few,TGTGCCAGCAGCTCCTCGCGGTCTCTCAGGGATACGCAGTATTTT,CASSSSRSLRDTQYF
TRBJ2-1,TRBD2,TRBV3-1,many,TGTGCCAGCAGCCAAGGGGGACTAGCGGGAGGTAATGAGCAGTTCTTC,CASSQGGLAGGNEQFF
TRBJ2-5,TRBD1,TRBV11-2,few,TGTGCCAGCAGCAGACCGGGACAGGGGGCGATTCGAGCAAATAGGGAGACCCAGTACTTC,CASSRPGQGAIRANRETQYF
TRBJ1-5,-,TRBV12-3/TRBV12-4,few,TGTGCCAGCAGTTTTCAACCGGGGGAAAGACAGCATTTT,CASSFQPGERQHF
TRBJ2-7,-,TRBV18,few,TGTGCCAGCTCACCTATTGGAGGGAAAAACGAGCAGTACTTC,CASSPIGGKNEQYF
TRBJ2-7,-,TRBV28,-,TGTGCCAGCAGTTCCGGGACGATAAACGAGCAGTACTTC,CASSSGTINEQYF
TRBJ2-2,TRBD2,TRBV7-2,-,TGTGCCAGCAGGGTAGCGGGAGTCGGGGAGCTGTTTTTT,CASRVAGVGELFF
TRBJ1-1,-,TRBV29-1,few,TGCAGCGTTGAAGGGGCAGCTTTCTTT,CSVEGAAFF
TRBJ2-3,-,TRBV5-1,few,TGCGCCAGCAGCACGGAGCGGAATACGCAGTATTTT,CASSTERNTQYF
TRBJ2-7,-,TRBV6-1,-,TGTGCCAGCAGCAACCCAAGCACGGAACGAGAGTTCTTC,CASSNPSTEREFF
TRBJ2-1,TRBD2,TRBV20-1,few,TGCAGTGCTCATATAGCGGGAAGCTCCTACAATGAGCAGTTCTTC,CSAHIAGSSYNEQFF
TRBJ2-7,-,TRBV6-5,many,TGTGCCAGCAAGACCGACAGGAACTCCTACGAGCAGTACTTC,CASKTDRNSYEQYF
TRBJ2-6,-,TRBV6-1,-,TGTGCCAGCGGGAGGGACACCTCCTCTGGGGCCAACGTCCTGACTTTC,CASGRDTSSGANVLTF
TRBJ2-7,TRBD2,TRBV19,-,TGTGCCAGTAGTCCAAGGACTAGCGGAACCTCCTACGAGCAGTACTTC,CASSPRTSGTSYEQYF
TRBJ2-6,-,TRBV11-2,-,TGTGCCAGCTGCAAACAGGGATTTAATCCCTCTGGGGCCAACGTCCTGACTTTC,CASCKQGFNPSGANVLTF
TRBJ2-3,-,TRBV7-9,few,TGTGCCAGCAGTCCCGGGACACCACCAACAGATACGCAGTATTTT,CASSPGTPPTDTQYF
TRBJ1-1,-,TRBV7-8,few,TGTGCCAGCAGCTTACAGGGTGTAGGGACTGAAGCTTTCTTT,CASSLQGVGTEAFF
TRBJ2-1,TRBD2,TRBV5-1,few,TGCGCCAGCAGCTCGTTGGGGGGAGGGGTCTACAATGAGCAGTTCTTC,CASSSLGGGVYNEQFF